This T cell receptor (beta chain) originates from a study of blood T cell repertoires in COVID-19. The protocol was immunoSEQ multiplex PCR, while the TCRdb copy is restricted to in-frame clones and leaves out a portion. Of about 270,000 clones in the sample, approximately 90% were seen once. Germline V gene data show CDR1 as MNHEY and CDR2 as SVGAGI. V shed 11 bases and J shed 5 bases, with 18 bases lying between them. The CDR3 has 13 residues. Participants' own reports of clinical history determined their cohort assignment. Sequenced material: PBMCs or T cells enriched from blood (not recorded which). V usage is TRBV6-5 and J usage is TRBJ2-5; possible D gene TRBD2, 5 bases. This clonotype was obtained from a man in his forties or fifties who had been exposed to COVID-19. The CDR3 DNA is TGTGCCGTCAGATCTGGGGAGTGGGAGACCCAGTACTTC. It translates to CAVRSGEWETQYF.